Reported below is one T cell receptor beta chain. The data derive from a study of cytomegalovirus exposure and HLA in healthy donors. The PCR contained 60 Vbeta and 13 Jbeta primers. Repertoires were generated with immunoSEQ multiplex PCR, while TCRdb's copy carries only in-frame clones and drops some. The sample consists of approximately 160,000 clones, 65% to 85% of them appearing once. Sequencing input: PBMCs. The origin of this receptor is a woman aged 45-59 years in good health and CMV-seropositive.

As DNA, the CDR3 is TGTGCCAGCACCATTAGCGGGGTAGGAGGGGAGCTGTTTTTT. Its translation: CASTISGVGGELFF. The chain is built from TRBV7-9 and TRBJ2-2, with 8 bases identical to TRBD2. Germline lookup yields CDR1 SEHNR and CDR2 FQNEAQ (reference sequence). The CDR3 consists of 14 residues. The junction had 9 bases not matched to a gene; V was cut back by 7 bases and J by 8 bases. Full variable domain (outside the CDR3, taken from reference TRBV7-9 and TRBJ2-2): DTGVSQNPRHKITKRGQNVTFRCDPISEHNRLYWYRQTLGQGPEFLTYFQNEAQLEKSRLLSDRFSAERPKGSFSTLEIQRTEQGDSAMYLCASTISGVGGELFFGEGSRLTVL.